Reported below is one T cell receptor beta chain. What it binds is not known. Clones were sequenced by immunoSEQ multiplex PCR, and TCRdb holds only the in-frame ones, with some missing. The sample includes approximately 150,000 clones, 90% of them seen just once. The record originates from a study of T cell responses to AZD1222 COVID-19 vaccine. Study-level results: Clonal diversity was possibly underestimated, and the donors were mostly white British, with more females. Nearly half of spike-specific TCRs reportedly go after variant regions that carry no mutations. Just 6 or 7 people given AZD1222 tested seropositive at baseline. Among vaccine-associated CD4 TCRs, coverage spanned spike, with dominance at 160-218 and 743-854.

Trimming removed 4 bases at V and 8 bases at J, with 20 bases between. The germline CDR1 and CDR2 sequences are MNHEY and SMNVEV (reference sequence). This CDR3 is 15 amino acids long. V gene TRBV27 combines with J gene TRBJ1-2; possible D gene TRBD1, 5 bases. The source was peripheral blood, collected 28 days after the second AZD1222 dose. The sequence derives from an adult who received the AZD1222 COVID-19 vaccine. This CDR3 is CASSSEGGGRRGYTF. Here the CDR3 DNA reads TGTGCCAGCAGTTCCGAAGGTGGGGGTCGTAGGGGCTACACCTTC.